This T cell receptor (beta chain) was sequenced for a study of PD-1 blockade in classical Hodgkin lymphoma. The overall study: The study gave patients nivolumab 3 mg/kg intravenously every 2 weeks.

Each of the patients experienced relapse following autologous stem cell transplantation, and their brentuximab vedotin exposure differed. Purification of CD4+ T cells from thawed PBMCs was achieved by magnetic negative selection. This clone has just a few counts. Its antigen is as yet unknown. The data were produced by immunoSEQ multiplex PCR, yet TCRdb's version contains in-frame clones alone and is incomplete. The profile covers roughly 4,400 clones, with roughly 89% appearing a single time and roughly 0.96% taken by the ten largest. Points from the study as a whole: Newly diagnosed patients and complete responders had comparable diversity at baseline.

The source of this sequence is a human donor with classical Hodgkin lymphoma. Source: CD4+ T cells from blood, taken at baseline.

In nucleotides, the CDR3 is TGTGCCAGCAGCGTAGACGGGGGACCCTATGGCTACACCTTC. This gives the protein CASSVDGGPYGYTF. V is TRBV9 and J is TRBJ1-2, with a tentative D call TRBD1 (5 bases). Germline CDR1 is SGDLS and CDR2 is YYNGEE. Trimming shortened V by 0 bases and J by 4 bases, and 10 bases separated the two germline ends. CDR3 length: 14 amino acids.